The sequence of this TCR beta chain was determined in a study of blood T cell repertoires in COVID-19. For the study at large: In each case, the material was cDNA or gDNA derived from T cells, B-cell-depleted T cells, or PBMCs.

Per the authors' pipeline: Counts of nucleated cells, estimated from reference gene primer amplification, were obtained. Repertoires were generated with immunoSEQ multiplex PCR, while TCRdb's copy carries only in-frame clones and drops some. The DNA gave D and trimming, while V, J and clone size come from that table. The table shows about 210,000 clones, with approximately 91% occurring only once. Trimming removed 3 bases at V and 4 bases at J, with 12 bases between. Germline CDR1 reads SGHTA; CDR2 reads FQGTGA. The CDR3 covers 14 residues. This sequence joins TRBV7-3 and TRBJ2-5, with D possibly being TRBD1 (5 bases). The TCR was taken from a woman in her thirties or forties with acute or convalescent COVID-19. The sample consisted of peripheral blood. The CDR3 protein is CASSLVSRGETQYF. The CDR3 DNA reads as TGTGCCAGCAGCTTGGTGTCTAGGGGAGAGACCCAGTACTTC.